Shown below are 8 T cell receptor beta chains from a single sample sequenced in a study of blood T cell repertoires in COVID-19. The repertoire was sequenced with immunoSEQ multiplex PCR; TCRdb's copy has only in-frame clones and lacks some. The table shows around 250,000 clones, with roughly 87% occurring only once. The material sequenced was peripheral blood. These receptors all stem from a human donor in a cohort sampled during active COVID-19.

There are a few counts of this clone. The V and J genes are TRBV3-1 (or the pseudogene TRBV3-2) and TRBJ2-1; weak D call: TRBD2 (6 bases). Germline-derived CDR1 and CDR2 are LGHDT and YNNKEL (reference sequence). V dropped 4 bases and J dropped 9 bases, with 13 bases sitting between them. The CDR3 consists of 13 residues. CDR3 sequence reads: CASSRAGNGEQFF. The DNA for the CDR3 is TGTGCCAGCAGCCGGGCGGGAAACGGTGAGCAGTTCTTC.

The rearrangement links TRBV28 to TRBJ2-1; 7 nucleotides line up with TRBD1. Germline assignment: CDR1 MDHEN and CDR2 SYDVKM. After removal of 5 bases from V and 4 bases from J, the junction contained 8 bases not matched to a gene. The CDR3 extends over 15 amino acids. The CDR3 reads CASSTGQVWYNEQFF. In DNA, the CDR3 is TGTGCCAGCAGTACCGGACAGGTTTGGTACAATGAGCAGTTCTTC.

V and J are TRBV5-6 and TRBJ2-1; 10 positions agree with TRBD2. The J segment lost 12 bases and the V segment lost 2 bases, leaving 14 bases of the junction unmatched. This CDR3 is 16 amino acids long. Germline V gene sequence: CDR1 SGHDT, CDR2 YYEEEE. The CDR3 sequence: CASSLTLAGSTMRQFF. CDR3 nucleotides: TGTGCCAGCAGCTTAACACTAGCGGGGAGCACAATGAGGCAGTTCTTC.

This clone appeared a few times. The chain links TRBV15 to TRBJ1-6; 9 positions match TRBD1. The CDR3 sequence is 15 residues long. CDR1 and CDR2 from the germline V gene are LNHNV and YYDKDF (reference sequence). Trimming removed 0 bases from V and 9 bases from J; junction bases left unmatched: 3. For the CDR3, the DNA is TGTGCCACCAGCAGAGATGGGACAGGGTTTTCACCCCTCCACTTT. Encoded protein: CATSRDGTGFSPLHF.

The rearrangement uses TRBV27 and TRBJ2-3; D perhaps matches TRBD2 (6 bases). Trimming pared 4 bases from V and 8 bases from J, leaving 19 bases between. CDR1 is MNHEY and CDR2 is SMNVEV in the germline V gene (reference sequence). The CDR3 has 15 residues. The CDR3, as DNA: TGTGCCAGCAGTTCCAGGGACTCCCTTCGGGGTACGCAGTATTTT. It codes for CASSSRDSLRGTQYF.

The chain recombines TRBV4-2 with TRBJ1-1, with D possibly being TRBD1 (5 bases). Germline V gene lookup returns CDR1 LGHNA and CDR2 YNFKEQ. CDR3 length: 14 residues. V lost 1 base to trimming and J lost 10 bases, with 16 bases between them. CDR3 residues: CASSQAGKQERAFF. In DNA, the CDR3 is TGTGCCAGCAGCCAAGCGGGCAAACAGGAACGAGCTTTCTTT.

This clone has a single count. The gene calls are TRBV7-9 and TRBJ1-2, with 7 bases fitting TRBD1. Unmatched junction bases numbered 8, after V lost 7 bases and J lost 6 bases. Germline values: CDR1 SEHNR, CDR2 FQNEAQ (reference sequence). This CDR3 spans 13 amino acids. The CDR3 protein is CASNPTGVDGYTF. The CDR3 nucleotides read TGTGCCAGCAATCCCACAGGGGTCGATGGCTACACCTTC.

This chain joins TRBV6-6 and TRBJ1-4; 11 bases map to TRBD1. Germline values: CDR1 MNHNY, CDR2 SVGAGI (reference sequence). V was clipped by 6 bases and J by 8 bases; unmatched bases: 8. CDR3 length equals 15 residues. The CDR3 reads CASSSGQGAYEKLFF. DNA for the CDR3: TGTGCCAGCAGCTCCGGACAGGGGGCTTACGAAAAACTGTTTTTT.